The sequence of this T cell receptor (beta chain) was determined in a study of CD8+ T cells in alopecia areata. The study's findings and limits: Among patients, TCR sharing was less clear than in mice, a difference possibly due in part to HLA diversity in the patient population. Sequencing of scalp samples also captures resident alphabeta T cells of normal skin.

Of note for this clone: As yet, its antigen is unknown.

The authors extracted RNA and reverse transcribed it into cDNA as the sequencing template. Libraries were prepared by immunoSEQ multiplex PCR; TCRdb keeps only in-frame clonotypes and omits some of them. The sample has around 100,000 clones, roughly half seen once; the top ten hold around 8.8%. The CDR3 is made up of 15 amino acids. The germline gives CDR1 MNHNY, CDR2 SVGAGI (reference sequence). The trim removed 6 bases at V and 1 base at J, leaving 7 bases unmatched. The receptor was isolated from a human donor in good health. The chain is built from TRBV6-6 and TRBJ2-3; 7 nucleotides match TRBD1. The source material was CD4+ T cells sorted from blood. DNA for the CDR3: TGTGCCAGCAGCCGACAGGGATTGGGCACAGATACGCAGTATTTT. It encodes CASSRQGLGTDTQYF.